This T cell receptor beta chain originates from a study of blood T cell repertoires in COVID-19. In its sample, this clone was seen once. The assay was immunoSEQ multiplex PCR, and TCRdb's table has in-frame clones only and misses some. The sample holds about 480,000 clones, approximately 90% seen once. Looked up from germline, CDR1 is SGHAT and CDR2 is FQNNGV. The CDR3 runs 18 residues. Losses at the gene ends were 1 base for V and 2 bases for J; bases not matched to a gene: 11. The chain joins TRBV11-2 to TRBJ2-5, with 9 bases identical to TRBD1. This clonotype was sampled from a woman aged 60-75 years who had recovered from COVID-19. Sequencing was performed on PBMCs or T cells enriched from blood (not recorded which). This chain's CDR3 is CASSLVGGWTGDQETQYF. The CDR3 bases are TGTGCCAGCAGCTTAGTAGGGGGGTGGACAGGGGATCAAGAGACCCAGTACTTC.